This passage covers 21 T cell receptor beta chains from one sample sequenced in a study of T cells in localized non-small cell lung cancer. Clones were read by immunoSEQ multiplex PCR, and TCRdb kept only the in-frame ones, dropping some. The profile covers tens of thousands of clones, with roughly 88% appearing a single time and about 5% taken by the ten largest. The input for sequencing was peripheral blood mononuclear cells, taken before any cancer treatment. Receptor source: a male donor at least 60 years old with stage II lung adenocarcinoma.

This chain uses TRBV27 with TRBJ1-1, with 8 positions matching TRBD1. The CDR3 is 17 residues long. The V gene's germline CDR1 is MNHEY and CDR2 SMNVEV (reference sequence). V lost 1 base, J lost 1 base, and 8 bases stayed unmatched. CDR3 protein: CASSLFRLGTGNTEAFF. In DNA form, the CDR3 reads TGTGCCAGCAGTTTATTCCGCCTCGGGACAGGGAACACTGAAGCTTTCTTT.

This clone appeared once. The CDR3 is CASSPINRGHTEAFF. Here the CDR3 DNA reads TGTGCCAGCAGCCCAATAAACAGGGGGCACACTGAAGCTTTCTTT. The J gene is TRBJ1-1, the V gene TRBV5-6, with 9 bases aligning to TRBD1. The germline gives CDR1 SGHDT, CDR2 YYEEEE. V was pared by 4 bases and J by 3 bases, with 7 bases of the junction left unmatched. The CDR3 is 15 residues long.

The chain employs TRBV9 and TRBJ1-4; D is undetermined. The length of the CDR3 is 15 residues. Trimming pared 3 bases from V and 0 bases from J, leaving 9 bases between. Germline assignment: CDR1 SGDLS and CDR2 YYNGEE. This CDR3 reads CASSAGTSTNEKLFF. DNA of the CDR3: TGTGCCAGCAGCGCAGGAACCTCAACTAATGAAAAACTGTTTTTT.

The chain combines TRBV30 with TRBJ1-2, with unresolved D. CDR3 size: 14 residues. V lost 4 bases and J lost 0, with 12 bases in between. Per the germline V gene, CDR1 is GTSNPN and CDR2 is SVGIG (reference sequence). The DNA of the CDR3 is TGTGCCTGGACCATGGCTCCGACTAACTATGGCTACACCTTC. It specifies CAWTMAPTNYGYTF.

The chain is built from TRBV6-1 and TRBJ2-3; tentatively, D is TRBD2 (7 bases). Trimming took off 7 bases at V and 5 bases at J, with 16 bases between the two ends. Germline lookup yields CDR1 MNHNS and CDR2 SASEGT. The CDR3 covers 14 residues. The CDR3 reads CASTSGGAGDTQYF. The CDR3 DNA is TGTGCCAGCACCTCTGGGGGGGCTGGAGATACGCAGTATTTT.

The V gene is TRBV7-3, the J gene TRBJ1-1; the match to TRBD1 covers 10 bases. The CDR3 sequence is 15 residues long. With 4 bases clipped from V and 5 bases from J, the junction kept 7 bases outside the gene matches. Germline V lookup: CDR1 SGHTA, CDR2 FQGTGA. The CDR3 bases are TGTGCCAGCAGCTCCGACCCGGGACAGGGGACTGAAGCTTTCTTT. The encoded protein is CASSSDPGQGTEAFF.

V is TRBV28 and J is TRBJ2-7; 7 nucleotides line up with TRBD2. The V and J ends lost 5 bases and 2 bases, in that order; junction bases with no gene match: 9. The CDR3 is 15 amino acids. Germline values: CDR1 MDHEN, CDR2 SYDVKM. The CDR3 region is CASSRASGGAYEQYF. CDR3 bases: TGTGCCAGCAGTCGGGCTAGCGGAGGGGCCTACGAGCAGTACTTC.

This chain links TRBV10-3 with TRBJ1-5; the D gene is possibly TRBD1 (5 bases). Germline loops: CDR1 ENHRY, CDR2 SYGVKD. The CDR3 consists of 13 residues. The V end lost 10 bases, the J end lost 3 bases, and 13 bases lay between the germline ends. The CDR3 bases are TGTGCCACCTGCGACAGTCTCAATCAGCCCCAGCATTTT. This sequence encodes CATCDSLNQPQHF.

The chain recombines TRBV18 with TRBJ2-5, with D tentatively TRBD1 (6 bases). Germline CDR1 reads KGHSH; CDR2 reads LQKENI. CDR3 length: 13 residues. Trimming took 3 bases from V and 3 from J, leaving 8 bases between them. The CDR3 sequence is CASSPRQEETQYF. The CDR3 DNA reads TGTGCCAGCTCACCCAGACAGGAAGAGACCCAGTACTTC.

The CDR3 loop is CASSGGRGGKPGSYEQYF. The CDR3 DNA reads as TGTGCCAGCAGCGGGGGTAGGGGCGGGAAGCCTGGGTCCTACGAGCAGTACTTC. The rearrangement joins TRBV5-4 to TRBJ2-7, with a possible D match to TRBD2 (6 bases). Germline V gives CDR1 SGHNT, CDR2 YYREEE (reference sequence). Trimming removed 4 bases at V and 1 base at J, with 24 bases between. The length of the CDR3 is 18 residues.

V is TRBV2 and J is TRBJ1-4, with a possible D match to TRBD1 (6 bases). This CDR3 region has 13 residues. From germline, CDR1 is SNHLY and CDR2 FYNNEI. Written as DNA, the CDR3 is TGTGCGAGCCTTAGGGGGTCGGGTGAAAAACTGTTTTTT. Its translation is CASLRGSGEKLFF.

This chain connects TRBV25-1 to TRBJ2-3, with D possibly being TRBD1 (5 bases). V shed 4 bases and J shed 3 bases, with 14 bases lying between them. The CDR3 runs 15 residues. Germline-derived CDR1 and CDR2 are MGHDK and SYGVNS. The CDR3 DNA reads as TGTGCCAGCAGTGCTTCCGCCTCAGGGACAGATACGCAGTATTTT. It translates to CASSASASGTDTQYF.

The chain employs TRBV28 and TRBJ2-1, with 10 bases that match TRBD2. CDR1 and CDR2 (germline): MDHEN, SYDVKM. V lost 7 bases to trimming and J lost 12 bases; unmatched junction nucleotides: 9. This CDR3 contains 13 residues. The CDR3 is CASNPAGGPGQFF. Here the CDR3 DNA reads TGTGCCAGCAATCCAGCGGGAGGGCCGGGGCAGTTCTTC.

The chain is built from TRBV30 and TRBJ2-3; the D call may be TRBD1 or TRBD2 (5 bases each). Germline V gene data show CDR1 as GTSNPN and CDR2 as SVGIG (reference sequence). CDR3 length: 16 residues. Trimming removed 1 base at V and 0 bases at J, with 14 bases between. The CDR3 nucleotides are TGTGCCTGGAGTGCCGAGGGACGGATTAGCACAGATACGCAGTATTTT. Residues: CAWSAEGRISTDTQYF.

The chain links TRBV5-1 to TRBJ1-4, with 8 bases aligning to TRBD1. V gave up 4 bases and J gave up 8 bases; unmatched junction bases: 4. This CDR3 has 13 amino acids. Germline CDR1 reads SGHRS; CDR2 reads YFSETQ. CDR3 residues: CASSQGTGEKLFF. CDR3 in DNA: TGCGCCAGCAGCCAGGGGACAGGAGAAAAACTGTTTTTT.

The V gene is TRBV2, the J gene TRBJ1-2, with D unresolved. The CDR3 runs to 12 residues. The germline gives CDR1 SNHLY, CDR2 FYNNEI. Trimming removed 8 bases at V and 3 bases at J, with 10 bases between. This CDR3 is CASSRVDYGYTF. The CDR3, as DNA: TGTGCCAGCTCTAGGGTAGACTATGGCTACACCTTC.

The gene calls are TRBV6-6 and TRBJ1-1; D unresolved. Trimming left V 2 bases short and J 5 bases short, with 9 bases between. Germline CDR1 reads MNHNY; CDR2 reads SVGAGI (reference sequence). This CDR3 is built from 13 residues. CDR3: CASSYPLGTEAFF. Here the CDR3 DNA reads TGTGCCAGCAGTTACCCCCTGGGGACTGAAGCTTTCTTT.

This chain uses TRBV7-2 with TRBJ1-5, with unresolved D. V lost 0 bases and J lost 4, with 10 bases in between. This CDR3 spans 15 amino acids. Germline values: CDR1 SGHTA, CDR2 FQGNSA. Written as DNA, the CDR3 is TGTGCCAGCAGCTTAGCGGGGAGGCAAAATCAGCCCCAGCATTTT. It yields the protein CASSLAGRQNQPQHF.

The rearrangement uses TRBV4-3 and TRBJ1-1; 10 nucleotides match TRBD1. This CDR3 contains 16 residues. The V segment lost 1 base and the J segment 0 bases; nucleotides outside the gene matches: 2. Germline CDR1 reads LGHNA; CDR2 reads YSLEER. CDR3 coding DNA: TGCGCCAGCAGCCAAGGGGGACAGGGGATGAACACTGAAGCTTTCTTT. The encoded protein is CASSQGGQGMNTEAFF.

The chain carries TRBV10-3 and TRBJ2-1; 11 nucleotides align to TRBD1. V gave up 6 bases and J gave up 4 bases; unmatched junction bases: 2. The CDR3 totals 14 residues. Germline-derived CDR1 and CDR2 are ENHRY and SYGVKD. CDR3 in DNA: TGTGCCATCAGGGGACAGGGGGATTACAATGAGCAGTTCTTC. Its protein product is CAIRGQGDYNEQFF.

V and J are TRBV5-4 and TRBJ2-5, with D perhaps given as TRBD1 or TRBD2 (5 bases each). The V gene lost 2 bases and the J gene lost 5 bases, with 13 bases spanning the gap. The CDR3 is 14 residues long. Germline CDR1 is SGHNT and CDR2 is YYREEE (reference sequence). CDR3 bases: TGTGCCAGCAGCTTCCCGGGACGTGCGGAGACCCAGTACTTC. Encoded protein: CASSFPGRAETQYF.